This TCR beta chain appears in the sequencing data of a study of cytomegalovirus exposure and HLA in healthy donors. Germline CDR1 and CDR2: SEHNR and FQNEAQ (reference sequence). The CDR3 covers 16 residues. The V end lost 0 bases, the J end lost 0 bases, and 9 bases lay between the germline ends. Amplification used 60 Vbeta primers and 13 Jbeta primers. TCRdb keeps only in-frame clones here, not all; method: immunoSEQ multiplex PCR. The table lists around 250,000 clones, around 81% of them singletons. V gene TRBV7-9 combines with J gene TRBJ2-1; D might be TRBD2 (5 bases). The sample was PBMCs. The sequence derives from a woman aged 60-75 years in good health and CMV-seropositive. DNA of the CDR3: TGTGCCAGCAGCTTAGCCGAGCGGTACTCCTACAATGAGCAGTTCTTC. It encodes CASSLAERYSYNEQFF.